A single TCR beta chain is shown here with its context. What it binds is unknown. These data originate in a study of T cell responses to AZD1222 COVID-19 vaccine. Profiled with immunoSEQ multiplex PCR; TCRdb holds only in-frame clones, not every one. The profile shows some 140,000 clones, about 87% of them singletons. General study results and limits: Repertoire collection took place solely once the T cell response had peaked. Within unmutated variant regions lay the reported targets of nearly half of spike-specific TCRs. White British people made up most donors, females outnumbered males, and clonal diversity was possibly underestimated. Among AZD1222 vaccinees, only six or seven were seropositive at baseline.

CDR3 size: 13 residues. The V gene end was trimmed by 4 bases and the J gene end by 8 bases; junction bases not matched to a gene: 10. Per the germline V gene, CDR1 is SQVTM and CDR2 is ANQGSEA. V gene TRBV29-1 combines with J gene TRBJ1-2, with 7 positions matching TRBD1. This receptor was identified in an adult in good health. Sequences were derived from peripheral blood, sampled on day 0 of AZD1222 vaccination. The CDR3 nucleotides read TGCAGCGTTGGGGAAGGGGACAGTCAAGGCTACACCTTC. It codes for CSVGEGDSQGYTF.